The T cell receptor beta chain under discussion was sequenced for a study of vaccination and CD4 T cells after COVID-19. Study-wide context: Post-COVID samples had a sampling time that fell a median 101 days after diagnosis (range 35 to 161).

There are 11 residues in the CDR3. Trimming cost V 3 bases and J 6 bases, with 3 bases left between them. Sample treatment: roughly 11-day PBMC culture with coronavirus spike peptide pools or control peptides (ViraFEST assay). This clonotype occurred once. Its antigen is as yet unknown. Cultured CD4+ T-cell DNA underwent Oncomine TCR Beta short-read sequencing. After culture, CD4+ T cells served as the source for genomic DNA extraction. TCRdb redid the calling of the PCR reads with MiXCR, one entry per CDR3 protein. The sample holds 10,000 to 15,000 distinct CDR3 sequences, around 50% seen once. Regarding the study as a whole: Spike mono-reactivity was found in 304 of 307 vaccine-specific clones from convalescent patients. In convalescent patients, a median 86.3% of post-vaccine SARS-CoV-2-reactive clones appeared only after vaccination.

Material: CD4+ T cells from blood, cultured in vitro. This sequence joins TRBV12-3 or TRBV12-4 and TRBJ2-1; D is uncertain. The receptor was isolated from a human donor who had recovered from COVID-19. The CDR3 sequence: CASSFLNEQFF. CDR3 bases: TGTGCCAGCAGTTTCCTCAATGAGCAGTTCTTC.